This T cell receptor (beta chain) was retrieved from a study of T-cell reconstitution after alpha-beta-depleted transplantation in children. The sample holds many counts of this clonotype. Its target is not known. The CDR3 covers 15 residues. Trimming shortened V by 3 bases and J by 3 bases, and 18 bases separated the two germline ends. Germline loops: CDR1 DFQATT, CDR2 SNEGSKA (reference sequence). Overall study findings and caveats: Reportedly, alpha-beta T cells present about two months post-transplant originated from several hundred expanded clones of graft origin. Surviving recipient T cells and intrathymic progenitors accounted for some patients' high TCRbeta diversity at day 60. At the one-year point after transplant, T-cell counts and TCRbeta diversity were found to come mostly from T cells that had been newly produced.

Preparation of the TCRbeta library was carried out with unique molecular identifiers. TCRdb independently ran MiXCR on the PCR reads; one entry per CDR3 protein. The sample has 900,000 or so distinct CDR3 sequences, about 15% seen once. Sequencing used PBMCs, mostly from graft donor cells, obtained 360 days after TCRalphabeta/CD19-depleted stem cell transplant. The receptor's source is a male patient aged 10-17 years who had a stem cell transplant for acute lymphoblastic leukemia, so the T cells may come from the graft donor. The chain joins TRBV20-1 to TRBJ2-7; no clear D. The CDR3 DNA sequence: TGCAGTGCTAGGGCAGGAATTCCCTGGTTCTACGAGCAGTACTTC. It translates to CSARAGIPWFYEQYF.